This T cell receptor beta chain is from a study of CD8 T cells in Susac syndrome. The RNA, roughly 0.45 to 1 ug, was put through reverse transcription using random hexamers. One entry per CDR3 protein, called by TCRdb with MiXCR from the immunoSEQ multiplex PCR reads. The table lists some 150,000 distinct CDR3 sequences, around 95% of them singletons. The CDR3 has 14 residues. V was cut by 5 bases and J by 8 bases, with 21 bases left in between. Germline V lookup: CDR1 SQVTM, CDR2 ANQGSEA. The chain is built from TRBV29-1 and TRBJ1-2, with D possibly TRBD1 on 5 matching bases. Sequencing was carried out using CD8+ T cells from PBMCs. This TCR was sampled from a human donor with multiple sclerosis. As DNA, the CDR3 is TGCAGCGTTCCGACCCCTGATTGGGCAGGGGGCTACACCTTC. Its protein is CSVPTPDWAGGYTF.